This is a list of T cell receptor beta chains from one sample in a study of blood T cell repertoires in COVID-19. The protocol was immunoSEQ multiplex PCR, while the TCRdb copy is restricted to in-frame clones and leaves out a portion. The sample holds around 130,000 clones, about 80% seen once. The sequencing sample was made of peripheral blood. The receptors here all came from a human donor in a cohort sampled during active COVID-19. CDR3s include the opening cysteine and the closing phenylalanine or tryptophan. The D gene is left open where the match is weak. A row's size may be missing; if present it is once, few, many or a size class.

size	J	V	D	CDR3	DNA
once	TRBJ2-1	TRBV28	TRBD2	CASSLRTSRGDEQFF	TGTGCCAGCAGTTTAAGGACTAGTAGGGGCGATGAGCAGTTCTTC
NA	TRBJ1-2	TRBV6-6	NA	CASSPRLASDGYTF	TGTGCCAGCAGTCCCAGGCTCGCGAGTGACGGCTACACCTTC
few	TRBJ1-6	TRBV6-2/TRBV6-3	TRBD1	CASSYQDRGWVQDSPLHF	TGTGCCAGCAGTTACCAGGACAGGGGATGGGTCCAGGATTCACCCCTCCACTTT
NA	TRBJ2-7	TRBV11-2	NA	CASSLGGLSSYEQYF	TGTGCCAGCAGCCTCGGGGGGCTGAGCTCCTACGAGCAGTACTTC
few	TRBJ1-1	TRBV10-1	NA	CASRKAQGHTEAFF	TGCGCCAGCAGAAAGGCCCAGGGCCACACTGAAGCTTTCTTT
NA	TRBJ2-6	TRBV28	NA	CASSLPGSGANVLTF	TGTGCCAGCAGTTTACCAGGTTCTGGGGCCAACGTCCTGACTTTC
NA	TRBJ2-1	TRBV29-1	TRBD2	CSVGGLSGGATDNEQFF	TGCAGCGTTGGTGGCCTTAGCGGGGGGGCCACAGACAATGAGCAGTTCTTC
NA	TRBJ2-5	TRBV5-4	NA	CASSLGGGISLQETQYF	TGTGCCAGCAGCTTGGGAGGGGGAATATCGTTGCAAGAGACCCAGTACTTC
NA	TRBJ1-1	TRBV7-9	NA	CASSPRLGGKNTEAFF	TGTGCCAGCAGCCCAAGGCTGGGGGGGAAAAACACTGAAGCTTTCTTT
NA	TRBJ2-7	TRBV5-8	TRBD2	CASSPVWTSSSYEQYF	TGTGCCAGCAGCCCCGTCTGGACTAGCTCCAGCTACGAGCAGTACTTC
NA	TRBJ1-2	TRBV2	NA	CASSEAIDYGGYTF	TGTGCCAGCAGTGAAGCCATCGACTACGGGGGCTACACCTTC
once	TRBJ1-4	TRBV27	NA	CASSLIFSGTNEKLFF	TGTGCCAGCAGTTTAATTTTCTCAGGGACTAATGAAAAACTGTTTTTT
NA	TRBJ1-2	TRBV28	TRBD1	CASSSDRVYGYTF	TGTGCCAGCAGTTCGGACAGGGTCTATGGCTACACCTTC
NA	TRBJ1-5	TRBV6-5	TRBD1	CASSSVLQGGDQPQHF	TGTGCCAGCAGTTCTGTACTTCAGGGGGGTGATCAGCCCCAGCATTTT
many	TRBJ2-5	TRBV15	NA	CATSRGLGQETQYF	TGTGCCACCAGCAGGGGTCTAGGTCAAGAGACCCAGTACTTC
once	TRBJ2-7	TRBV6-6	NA	CATSPVTPHEQYF	TGTGCCACATCCCCGGTCACGCCACACGAGCAGTACTTC
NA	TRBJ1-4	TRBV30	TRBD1	CAASSGTGVRLGEKLFF	TGTGCCGCGTCGTCAGGGACAGGGGTACGGTTGGGTGAAAAACTGTTTTTT
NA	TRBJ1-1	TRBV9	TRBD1	CASSGGTGFDTEAFF	TGTGCCAGCAGCGGAGGGACAGGGTTTGACACTGAAGCTTTCTTT
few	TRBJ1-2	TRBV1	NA	CTSSPRNRDNYGYTF	TGCACCAGCAGCCCGCGCAACAGGGATAACTATGGCTACACCTTC
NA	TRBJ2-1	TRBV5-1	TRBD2	CASSFGTSGGASSYNEQFF	TGCGCCAGCAGCTTCGGGACTAGCGGGGGCGCCAGCTCCTACAATGAGCAGTTCTTC
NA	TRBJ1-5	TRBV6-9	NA	CASSYSRQPQHF	TGTGCCAGCAGTTATTCCAGACAGCCCCAGCATTTT
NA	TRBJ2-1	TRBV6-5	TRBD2	CASSPQIAGWNEQFF	TGTGCCAGCAGTCCACAGATAGCGGGATGGAATGAGCAGTTCTTC
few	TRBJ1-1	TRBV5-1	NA	CASSLAGFNTEAFF	TGCGCCAGCAGCTTGGCAGGCTTCAACACTGAAGCTTTCTTT
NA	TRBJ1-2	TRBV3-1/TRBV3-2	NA	CASSQVSQGSYGYTF	TGTGCCAGCAGCCAAGTGAGCCAGGGGTCCTATGGCTACACCTTC
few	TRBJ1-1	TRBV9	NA	CASSPEAGDTEAFF	TGTGCCAGCAGCCCAGAGGCAGGGGACACTGAAGCTTTCTTT
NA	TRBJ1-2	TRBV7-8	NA	CASSSRWGGGYGYTF	TGTGCCAGCAGCTCCCGATGGGGGGGAGGCTATGGCTACACCTTC
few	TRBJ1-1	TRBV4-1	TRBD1	CASSHRQGVNTEAFF	TGCGCCAGCAGCCACCGACAGGGAGTGAACACTGAAGCTTTCTTT
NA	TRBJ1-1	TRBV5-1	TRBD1	CASSFGQGGTEAFF	TGCGCCAGCAGCTTTGGACAGGGAGGCACTGAAGCTTTCTTT
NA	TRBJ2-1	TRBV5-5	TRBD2	CASRPRTSGGMSSYNEQFF	TGTGCCAGCAGGCCCCGGACTAGCGGGGGGATGAGCTCCTACAATGAGCAGTTCTTC
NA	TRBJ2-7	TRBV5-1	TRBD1	CASSFGQGGPYEQYF	TGCGCCAGCAGCTTTGGACAGGGGGGACCCTACGAGCAGTACTTC
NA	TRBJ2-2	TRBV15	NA	CATSRDEGRVVTGELFF	TGTGCCACCAGCAGAGATGAAGGCAGGGTGGTTACCGGGGAGCTGTTTTTT
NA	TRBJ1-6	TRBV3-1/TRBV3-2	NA	CASSQGGGLGVIPNSPLHF	TGTGCCAGCAGCCAAGGGGGGGGCCTAGGGGTAATTCCCAATTCACCCCTCCACTTT
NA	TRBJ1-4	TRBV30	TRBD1	CAWTRTGFVEKLFF	TGTGCCTGGACCCGGACAGGGTTTGTAGAAAAACTGTTTTTT
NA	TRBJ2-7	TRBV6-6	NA	CASNNQGTVYEQYF	TGTGCCAGTAACAATCAGGGGACGGTTTACGAGCAGTACTTC
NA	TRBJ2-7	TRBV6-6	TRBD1	CASSRDSLGEQYF	TGTGCCAGCAGCCGGGACAGTCTGGGGGAGCAGTACTTC
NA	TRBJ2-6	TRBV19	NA	CASSIAGSAGANVLTF	TGTGCCAGTAGTATTGCGGGCAGTGCTGGGGCCAACGTCCTGACTTTC
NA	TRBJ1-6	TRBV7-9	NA	CASSLSQGNSPLHF	TGTGCCAGCAGCTTATCTCAGGGGAATTCACCCCTCCACTTT
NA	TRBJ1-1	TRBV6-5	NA	CASSASGNTEAFF	TGTGCCAGCAGCGCCTCAGGGAACACTGAAGCTTTCTTT
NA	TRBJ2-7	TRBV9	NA	CASSPEGDYEQYF	TGTGCCAGCAGCCCCGAGGGGGACTACGAGCAGTACTTC
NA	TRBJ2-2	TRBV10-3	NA	CAITSGAATGELFF	TGTGCCATCACGTCTGGGGCAGCCACCGGGGAGCTGTTTTTT
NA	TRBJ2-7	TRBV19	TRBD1	CASRNPGTGNEQYF	TGTGCCAGTAGGAACCCCGGGACAGGGAACGAGCAGTACTTC
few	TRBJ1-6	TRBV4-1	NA	CASSQETRGGSPLHF	TGCGCCAGCAGCCAAGAAACGAGGGGGGGTTCACCCCTCCACTTT
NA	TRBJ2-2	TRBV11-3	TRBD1	CASSLRTGIGELFF	TGTGCCAGCAGCTTAAGGACAGGGATCGGGGAGCTGTTTTTT
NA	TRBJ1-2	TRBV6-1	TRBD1	CASSESPGTAYGYTF	TGTGCCAGCAGTGAATCTCCCGGGACAGCCTATGGCTACACCTTC
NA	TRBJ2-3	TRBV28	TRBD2	CASSTSGGSTDTQYF	TGTGCCAGCAGTACTAGCGGGGGTAGCACAGATACGCAGTATTTT
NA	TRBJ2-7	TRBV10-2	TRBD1	CASSESGLGTGSYEQYF	TGCGCCAGCAGTGAGTCGGGATTGGGGACAGGGTCCTACGAGCAGTACTTC
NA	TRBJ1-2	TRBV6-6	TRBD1	CASSPAGGQAYYGYTF	TGTGCCAGCAGCCCCGCCGGGGGACAGGCCTACTATGGCTACACCTTC
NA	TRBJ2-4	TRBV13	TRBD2	CASSPQWRGFQAKNIQYF	TGTGCCAGCAGCCCCCAATGGCGGGGGTTCCAAGCCAAAAACATTCAGTACTTC
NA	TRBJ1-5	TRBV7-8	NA	CASSLGGGGNQPQHF	TGTGCCAGCAGCTTAGGGGGGGGAGGCAATCAGCCCCAGCATTTT
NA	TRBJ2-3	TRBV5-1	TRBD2	CASSLAGGAPDTQYF	TGCGCCAGCAGCTTGGCCGGGGGGGCCCCGGATACGCAGTATTTT
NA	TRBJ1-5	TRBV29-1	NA	CSVGQLNQPQHF	TGCAGCGTTGGACAGCTTAATCAGCCCCAGCATTTT
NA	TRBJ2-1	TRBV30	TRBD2	CAWSVLRGKGNEQFF	TGTGCCTGGAGTGTACTGCGGGGGAAGGGCAATGAGCAGTTCTTC
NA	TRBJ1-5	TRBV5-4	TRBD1	CASSVDRGGNQPQHF	TGTGCCAGCAGCGTGGACAGGGGAGGAAATCAGCCCCAGCATTTT
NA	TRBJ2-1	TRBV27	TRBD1	CASSFQGTGIYNEQFF	TGTGCCAGCAGTTTCCAAGGGACAGGGATTTACAATGAGCAGTTCTTC
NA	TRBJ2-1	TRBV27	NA	CASSWRTPESDEQFF	TGTGCCAGCAGTTGGCGGACTCCGGAAAGCGATGAGCAGTTCTTC
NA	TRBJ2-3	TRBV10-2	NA	CASREPGEYTDTQYF	TGCGCCAGCAGGGAACCGGGGGAATACACAGATACGCAGTATTTT
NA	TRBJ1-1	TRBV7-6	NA	CASSAQGPNTEAFF	TGTGCCAGCAGCGCTCAGGGGCCGAACACTGAAGCTTTCTTT